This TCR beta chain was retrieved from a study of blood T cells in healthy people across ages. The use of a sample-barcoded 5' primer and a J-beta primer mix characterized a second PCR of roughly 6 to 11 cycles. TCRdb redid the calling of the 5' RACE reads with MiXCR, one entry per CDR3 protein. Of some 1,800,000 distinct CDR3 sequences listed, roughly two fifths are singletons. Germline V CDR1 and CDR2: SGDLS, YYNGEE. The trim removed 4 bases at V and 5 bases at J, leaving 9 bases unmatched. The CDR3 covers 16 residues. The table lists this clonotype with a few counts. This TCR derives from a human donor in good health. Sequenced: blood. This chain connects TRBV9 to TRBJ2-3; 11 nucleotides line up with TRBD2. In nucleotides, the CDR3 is TGTGCCAGCAGCACTACGCTAGCGGGGGGCGTAGATACGCAGTATTTT. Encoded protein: CASSTTLAGGVDTQYF.